This T cell receptor (beta chain) was sequenced during a study of T cell responses to AZD1222 COVID-19 vaccine. This clone was seen once. Its antigen is unknown. Study results and caveats: Reports indicate that nearly half of spike-specific TCRs are directed at unmutated variant regions. Clonal diversity was possibly underestimated; the donors were predominantly white British and more often female. At study baseline, merely over 5 AZD1222 recipients were seropositive.

The CDR3 spans 12 residues. Germline V gene lookup returns CDR1 SGHDT and CDR2 YYEEEE. The V gene lost 2 bases and the J gene lost 7 bases, with 9 bases spanning the gap. The protocol was immunoSEQ multiplex PCR, while the TCRdb copy is restricted to in-frame clones and leaves out a portion. This sample yields roughly 80,000 clones, of which 75% to 95% are seen a single time; more than 2.5% belongs to the top ten. This sequence originates from an adult who received the AZD1222 COVID-19 vaccine. The J gene is TRBJ1-1, the V gene TRBV5-6; D not certain. The material was peripheral blood, obtained 28 days after the second AZD1222 dose. In DNA, the CDR3 is TGTGCCAGCAGCTTAACCACATTTGAAGCTTTCTTT. It is translated as CASSLTTFEAFF.